This T cell receptor beta chain was recorded in a study of T cells in Graves' hyperthyroidism and ophthalmopathy. Findings and limits, study-wide: Progression to ophthalmopathy was predicted a median of approximately 6.4 months early. Within blood appeared most thyroid clonotypes that had expanded above 0.001.

This clonotype was counted a few times. The antigen remains undetermined. The junction departs from germline at one end; a sequencing error may be responsible. The source material, RNA transcripts, was used to amplify TCR beta CDR3 regions. The TCR CDR3 first-round RT-PCR relied on the HTBI primer set. From the multiplex PCR reads, TCRdb called clonotypes with MiXCR, one entry per CDR3 protein. The data contain a few hundred thousand distinct CDR3 sequences, roughly 20% of them singletons. Fresh peripheral blood, 8 to 10 ml of it, supplied the PBMCs. Sequencing input: blood. The sequence was collected from a man aged 18 to 30 with Graves' hyperthyroidism.

This chain's CDR3 is CASSLSGRREQGIKYF. CDR3 DNA sequence: TGTGCCAGCAGTCTCTCTGGCAGGAGGGAGCAAGGCATTAAGTACTTC. The chain has TRBV28 and TRBJ2-4; tentative D call: TRBD2 (6 bases). Per the germline V gene, CDR1 is MDHEN and CDR2 is SYDVKM. This CDR3 is 16 amino acids long.